Below, 21 T cell receptor beta chains from the same sample are listed, as sequenced in a study of blood T cell repertoires in COVID-19. The data were produced by immunoSEQ multiplex PCR, yet TCRdb's version contains in-frame clones alone and is incomplete. This table has about 200,000 clones, approximately 83% appearing once. The sequencing input was peripheral blood. These TCRs come from a man aged 35 to 55 with acute or convalescent COVID-19.

This chain links TRBV12-5 with TRBJ2-3; weak D call: TRBD1 (5 bases). CDR1 and CDR2 from the germline V gene are LGHNT and FRNRAP. V was cut by 6 bases and J by 6 bases, with 13 bases left in between. The CDR3 is 13 residues long. Written as DNA, the CDR3 is TGTGCTAGTGGAACCGACAGTTGGGATACGCAGTATTTT. It encodes CASGTDSWDTQYF.

The chain recombines TRBV7-8 with TRBJ2-5, with D possibly TRBD2 on 6 matching bases. The CDR3 loop spans 14 amino acids. V was pared by 0 bases and J by 5 bases, with 10 bases between. Per germline, CDR1 SGHVS and CDR2 FQNEAQ. The CDR3 sequence: CASSLAGLGETQYF. The CDR3 nucleotides read TGTGCCAGCAGCTTAGCGGGACTCGGGGAGACCCAGTACTTC.

V and J are TRBV30 and TRBJ2-2, with TRBD1 matching over 8 bases. The CDR3 extends over 14 amino acids. Germline trimming cut 2 bases from V and 6 bases from J; bases unmatched to any gene: 5. CDR1 and CDR2 from the germline V gene are GTSNPN and SVGIG (reference sequence). For the CDR3, the DNA is TGTGCCTGGAGTTACAACAGGGGGGCCGGGGAGCTGTTTTTT. Residues: CAWSYNRGAGELFF.

This chain connects TRBV4-3 to TRBJ1-2; 8 nucleotides match TRBD1. Germline loops: CDR1 LGHNA, CDR2 YSLEER. The trim removed 0 bases at V and 3 bases at J, leaving 6 bases unmatched. The CDR3 consists of 16 residues. The CDR3: CASSQDAGGSHYGYTF. Here the CDR3 DNA reads TGCGCCAGCAGCCAAGACGCAGGGGGCAGTCACTATGGCTACACCTTC.

CDR3 nucleotide sequence: TGTGCCAGCAGCCAAACTAGCGGAGGGGCCTACGAGCAGTACTTC. Translated: CASSQTSGGAYEQYF. The chain employs TRBV11-2 and TRBJ2-7; 8 bases line up with TRBD2. After removal of 5 bases from V and 2 bases from J, the junction contained 8 bases not matched to a gene. There are 15 residues in the CDR3. CDR1 SGHAT and CDR2 FQNNGV come from the germline V gene.

The rearrangement joins TRBV30 to TRBJ2-1; D remains unclear. CDR1 and CDR2 (germline): GTSNPN, SVGIG (reference sequence). The CDR3 runs 12 residues. V gave up 4 bases and J gave up 6 bases, with 10 bases separating them. CDR3 residues: CAWTQKPNEQFF. For the CDR3, the DNA is TGTGCCTGGACCCAAAAGCCCAATGAGCAGTTCTTC.

The genes are TRBV11-2 and TRBJ2-3, with 10 bases fitting TRBD1. There are 17 residues in the CDR3. Germline values: CDR1 SGHAT, CDR2 FQNNGV. Trimming took 3 bases from V and 3 from J; bases not matched to a gene: 9. The CDR3 spells CASSFLWTGGRTDTQYF. CDR3 DNA: TGTGCCAGCAGCTTCCTTTGGACAGGGGGTCGGACAGATACGCAGTATTTT. The full variable domain, in which reference TRBV11-2 and TRBJ2-3 provide the parts outside the CDR3, is EAGVAQSPRYKIIEKRQSVAFWCNPISGHATLYWYQQILGQGPKLLIQFQNNGVVDDSQLPKDRFSAERLKGVDSTLKIQPAKLEDSAVYLCASSFLWTGGRTDTQYFGPGTRLTVL.

CDR3 region: CASSLNRGSGTDTQYF. CDR3 DNA: TGTGCCAGCAGCTTGAACAGGGGATCGGGGACAGATACGCAGTATTTT. The chain links TRBV11-2 to TRBJ2-3, with TRBD1 identical over 7 bases. The junction had 9 bases not matched to a gene; V was cut back by 3 bases and J by 3 bases. There are 16 residues in the CDR3. Per the germline V gene, CDR1 is SGHAT and CDR2 is FQNNGV.

This clone was seen only once. The V gene is TRBV7-8, the J gene TRBJ2-3, with 7 bases fitting TRBD1. With V trimmed by 1 base and J by 3 bases, 7 bases remained unmatched. The CDR3 spans 16 residues. Per the germline V gene, CDR1 is SGHVS and CDR2 is FQNEAQ. Here the CDR3 reads CASSLGGKGATDTQYF. CDR3 nucleotide sequence: TGTGCCAGCAGCTTAGGGGGAAAGGGGGCAACAGATACGCAGTATTTT.

This chain connects TRBV19 to TRBJ1-2, with a weak D call TRBD1 (6 bases). Trimming pared 5 bases from V and 8 bases from J, leaving 21 bases between. The V gene's germline CDR1 is LNHDA and CDR2 SQIVND (reference sequence). The CDR3 runs 15 residues. Here the CDR3 reads CASSFRDKGGIGYTF. The CDR3 nucleotides read TGTGCCAGTAGTTTCCGGGACAAGGGGGGGATCGGCTACACCTTC.

This rearrangement joins TRBV5-4 to TRBJ2-7, with D perhaps TRBD1 (6 bases). Germline lookup yields CDR1 SGHNT and CDR2 YYREEE (reference sequence). V was shortened by 4 bases and J by 7 bases, with 15 bases between the two germline ends. CDR3 size: 13 residues. The CDR3 DNA reads TGTGCCAGCAGCCCCCGAACAGGGCATGAGCAGTACTTC. Protein: CASSPRTGHEQYF. The full variable domain, with the rest looked up from reference TRBV5-4 and TRBJ2-7, is ETGVTQSPTHLIKTRGQQVTLRCSSQSGHNTVSWYQQALGQGPQFIFQYYREEENGRGNFPPRFSGLQFPNYSSELNVNALELDDSALYLCASSPRTGHEQYFGPGTRLTVT.

In DNA form, the CDR3 reads TGTGCCAGTCAGGACAGTACGAACACCGGGGAGCTGTTTTTT. Translation gives CASQDSTNTGELFF. The rearrangement uses TRBV6-5 and TRBJ2-2; D might be TRBD1 (6 bases). CDR1 and CDR2 (germline): MNHEY, SVGAGI. Trimming stripped 9 bases from V and 0 bases from J, with 11 bases between. The length of the CDR3 is 14 residues.

V and J are TRBV18 and TRBJ2-2; D is unclear. V was clipped by 5 bases and J by 0 bases, with 13 bases between them. Germline loops: CDR1 KGHSH, CDR2 LQKENI. The CDR3 runs 16 residues. In nucleotides, the CDR3 is TGTGCCAGCTCAACTCCTAGACGCGCGAACACCGGGGAGCTGTTTTTT. Its protein is CASSTPRRANTGELFF.

V is TRBV7-9 and J is TRBJ2-5; 8 nucleotides agree with TRBD2. The germline V gene has CDR1 SEHNR and CDR2 FQNEAQ (reference sequence). J gave up 1 base and V 6 bases, and 10 bases lay outside the gene matches. The CDR3 extends over 16 amino acids. The CDR3 sequence: CASRGRGGALQETQYF. CDR3 nucleotide sequence: TGTGCCAGCAGAGGACGGGGGGGCGCTCTCCAAGAGACCCAGTACTTC.

The rearrangement links TRBV2 to TRBJ1-5; possibly TRBD1 for D (6 bases). The CDR3 is 14 residues long. CDR1 is SNHLY, CDR2 FYNNEI, per germline. Trimming removed 2 bases at V and 11 bases at J, with 16 bases between. CDR3 in DNA: TGTGCCAGCAGTGAAAGCGGCAGGGGCTTGACCCAGCATTTT. Its translation is CASSESGRGLTQHF. Full variable domain (missing parts from reference TRBV2 and TRBJ1-5): EPEVTQTPSHQVTQMGQEVILRCVPISNHLYFYWYRQILGQKVEFLVSFYNNEISEKSEIFDDQFSVERPDGSNFTLKIRSTKLEDSAMYFCASSESGRGLTQHFGDGTRLSIL.

The chain couples TRBV2 to TRBJ2-2; a weak D match, TRBD1 (5 bases). V lost 2 bases, J lost 0 bases, and 7 bases lay in between. This CDR3 region has 15 residues. Germline-derived CDR1 and CDR2 are SNHLY and FYNNEI. The CDR3 sequence: CASSEQGSNTGELFF. CDR3 DNA: TGTGCCAGCAGTGAACAGGGCTCGAACACCGGGGAGCTGTTTTTT.

V gene TRBV10-3 combines with J gene TRBJ1-2, with unresolved D. The CDR3 contains 15 residues. V dropped 3 bases and J dropped 0 bases, with 11 bases sitting between them. Germline CDR1 reads ENHRY; CDR2 reads SYGVKD. The CDR3 loop reads CAISEPGRPNYGYTF. For the CDR3, the DNA is TGTGCCATCAGTGAACCCGGCAGGCCTAACTATGGCTACACCTTC.

CDR3 nucleotide sequence: TGTGCCAGCAGCTTAGCGGGGGGGGCAGTTTCGGGTGGCTACACCTTC. It codes for CASSLAGGAVSGGYTF. The J gene is TRBJ1-2, the V gene TRBV7-2; possibly TRBD1 for D (6 bases). The CDR3 is 16 residues long. Between the trimmed V and J ends, which lost 0 bases and 7 bases, there was a span of 18 bases. Germline CDR1 reads SGHTA; CDR2 reads FQGNSA.

The chain couples TRBV2 to TRBJ2-1; 8 positions agree with TRBD1. Unmatched junction bases numbered 10, after V lost 3 bases and J lost 9 bases. This CDR3 spans 15 amino acids. Germline V CDR1 and CDR2: SNHLY, FYNNEI. DNA for the CDR3: TGTGCCAGCAGTGATAAGGGACAGGTTAGGGTTGAGCAGTTCTTC. Translated: CASSDKGQVRVEQFF.

The rearrangement joins TRBV2 to TRBJ2-7; perhaps TRBD1 as D (5 bases). The germline V gene encodes CDR1 SNHLY and CDR2 FYNNEI. The CDR3 length is 14 residues. V was shortened by 0 bases and J by 4 bases, with 10 bases between the two germline ends. CDR3 region: CASSEALRGYEQYF. CDR3 nucleotides: TGTGCCAGCAGTGAAGCGCTTAGGGGATACGAGCAGTACTTC.

V gene TRBV7-2 combines with J gene TRBJ1-3, with a possible D match to TRBD1 (5 bases). The CDR3 loop spans 16 amino acids. V lost 0 bases and J 0 bases, leaving 9 bases between the germline ends. Looked up from germline, CDR1 is SGHTA and CDR2 is FQGNSA. CDR3 sequence: CASSLAFRASGNTIYF. The DNA for the CDR3 is TGTGCCAGCAGCTTAGCCTTCAGGGCCTCTGGAAACACCATATATTTT. The complete variable domain, with remaining parts taken from reference TRBV7-2 and TRBJ1-3, reads GAGVSQSPSNKVTEKGKDVELRCDPISGHTALYWYRQSLGQGLEFLIYFQGNSAPDKSGLPSDRFSAERTGGSVSTLTIQRTQQEDSAVYLCASSLAFRASGNTIYFGEGSWLTVV.